The rows below give T cell receptor beta chains drawn from one sample of a study of blood T cell repertoires in COVID-19. Assay: immunoSEQ multiplex PCR; the TCRdb copy retains only in-frame clones and omits some. Of 200,000 or so clones listed, 80% to 90% are singletons. The sequenced sample consisted of peripheral blood. The receptors stem from a man aged 35-49 years who had recovered from COVID-19. CDR3s include the opening cysteine and the closing phenylalanine or tryptophan. A D gene is named only where the DNA matches it firmly. The size entry is marked missing in some rows and otherwise reads once, few, many or a size class.

J | V | size | D | DNA | CDR3
TRBJ2-2 | TRBV2 | NA | TRBD1 | TGTGCCAGCAGTAGGACAGGGGTAATCCGCACCGGGGAGCTGTTTTTT | CASSRTGVIRTGELFF
TRBJ2-5 | TRBV10-2 | NA | NA | TGCGCCAGCAGACGGGAACAAGAGACCCAGTACTTC | CASRREQETQYF
TRBJ2-5 | TRBV30 | NA | TRBD1 | TGTGCCTGGAGTACGGGACAGGGCCTAGAGACCCAGTACTTC | CAWSTGQGLETQYF
TRBJ2-5 | TRBV12-3/TRBV12-4 | NA | NA | TGTGCCAGCAGTTTCGCGCAAGAGACCCAGTACTTC | CASSFAQETQYF
TRBJ2-5 | TRBV7-8 | few | TRBD2 | TGTGCCAGCAGCTTAGCGCGGGGGGCGGCCCAGTACTTC | CASSLARGAAQYF
TRBJ1-1 | TRBV3-1/TRBV3-2 | NA | NA | TGTGCCAGCAGCCTCGAAGCAGGGGCCACTGAAGCTTTCTTT | CASSLEAGATEAFF
TRBJ2-7 | TRBV10-3 | NA | TRBD2 | TGTGCCATCAAGGGCGGGGGGACCGGCATCTACGAGCAGTACTTC | CAIKGGGTGIYEQYF
TRBJ2-1 | TRBV4-3 | NA | NA | TGCGCCAGCAGCCAAGATCCGGTCTCCTACAATGAGCAGTTCTTC | CASSQDPVSYNEQFF
TRBJ1-2 | TRBV19 | NA | TRBD1 | TGTGCCAGTGCCGGGACAGGGCATAACTATGGCTACACCTTC | CASAGTGHNYGYTF
TRBJ2-1 | TRBV11-3 | NA | NA | TGTGCCAGCAGCTTAGATTCGATACAGGGCAATGAGCAGTTCTTC | CASSLDSIQGNEQFF
TRBJ1-4 | TRBV10-3 | NA | NA | TGTGCCATCAGGAAAGACAGGACTCAAGAAGAAAAACTGTTTTTT | CAIRKDRTQEEKLFF
TRBJ1-2 | TRBV29-1 | NA | TRBD1 | TGCAGCGTTCGCCGACAGGGTCATTATGGCTACACCTTC | CSVRRQGHYGYTF
TRBJ1-1 | TRBV10-3 | NA | TRBD1 | TGTGCCATCAGTGATTCGAACAGGGGGCTCGGGGAAGCTTTCTTT | CAISDSNRGLGEAFF
TRBJ2-1 | TRBV15 | NA | TRBD2 | TGTGCCACCAGCAGGGGAACTAGCGGGAGTGGGTACGATGAGCAGTTCTTC | CATSRGTSGSGYDEQFF
TRBJ1-2 | TRBV9 | NA | NA | TGTGCCAGCAGCCTCTCAGGCGGGTCTAACTATGGCTACACCTTC | CASSLSGGSNYGYTF
TRBJ2-3 | TRBV7-9 | NA | NA | TGTGCCAGCAGCTTGACGGGAGATACGCAGTATTTT | CASSLTGDTQYF
TRBJ2-7 | TRBV29-1 | NA | TRBD2 | TGCAGCGTTGAAGATTACAAGCGGGGGTCCTACGAGCAGTACTTC | CSVEDYKRGSYEQYF
TRBJ2-3 | TRBV5-1 | NA | TRBD2 | TGCGCCAGCAGCCCCGGGACTACGAGGGCAGATACGCAGTATTTT | CASSPGTTRADTQYF
TRBJ2-7 | TRBV4-3 | NA | NA | TGCGCCAGCAGCCAAGATCGGAGGGAGGCCCCAGACGAGCAGTACTTC | CASSQDRREAPDEQYF
TRBJ1-1 | TRBV10-3 | NA | TRBD1 | TGTGCCATCAGTGAGAACAGGGGGGGCATGAACACTGAAGCTTTCTTT | CAISENRGGMNTEAFF
TRBJ2-1 | TRBV5-5 | NA | TRBD1 | TGTGCCAGCAGCTTGTCCGGCAGGGGGCCCTACAATGAGCAGTTCTTC | CASSLSGRGPYNEQFF
TRBJ1-5 | TRBV3-1/TRBV3-2 | NA | NA | TGTGCCAGCAGCCCAGGCTGGGATCAGCCCCAGCATTTT | CASSPGWDQPQHF
TRBJ1-5 | TRBV11-2 | few | NA | TGTGCCAGCAGCTCATCCCCAGGGGCTTTTAGCAATCAGCCCCAGCATTTT | CASSSSPGAFSNQPQHF
TRBJ1-2 | TRBV6-1 | NA | NA | TGTGCCAGCAGTGAAGCAGGGGACTATGGCTACACCTTC | CASSEAGDYGYTF
TRBJ1-5 | TRBV30 | NA | NA | TGTGCCTGGAGTAGCGTGAGCCAGCCCCAGCATTTT | CAWSSVSQPQHF
TRBJ1-6 | TRBV7-2 | NA | NA | TGTGCCAGCAGCTTAGACCTGAGGAGCTCACCCCTCCACTTT | CASSLDLRSSPLHF
TRBJ2-7 | TRBV19 | NA | NA | TGTGCCAGTAGTACCCGAGGAGGGAGCTCCTACGAGCAGTACTTC | CASSTRGGSSYEQYF
TRBJ1-2 | TRBV6-6 | few | TRBD1 | TGTGCCAGCAGTTCCACCGGGAACAGGGGGCTTTGGGGCTACACCTTC | CASSSTGNRGLWGYTF
TRBJ2-7 | TRBV2 | NA | TRBD1 | TGTGCCAGCAGTGAACTGGGACAGGGGGCATCTGAGCAGTACTTC | CASSELGQGASEQYF
TRBJ2-7 | TRBV6-5 | NA | TRBD2 | TGTGCCATCCGCGGGACTAGAAGCACCTACGAGCAGTACTTC | CAIRGTRSTYEQYF
TRBJ1-5 | TRBV6-5 | NA | NA | TGTGCCAGCAGAAAACAGGGAAGCGGCAATCAGCCCCAGCATTTT | CASRKQGSGNQPQHF
TRBJ2-5 | TRBV6-2/TRBV6-3 | NA | TRBD1 | TGTGCCAGCAGTACCCACAGGGGGCGCAGAGAGACCCAGTACTTC | CASSTHRGRRETQYF
TRBJ2-7 | TRBV25-1 | NA | NA | TGTGCCAGCATTTGTTACCGGACAACCACCTACGAGCAGTACTTC | CASICYRTTTYEQYF
TRBJ2-7 | TRBV5-4 | once | TRBD2 | TGTGCCAGCAGCCCCCTTGGGGGGGGAAGAGGGTCCTACGAGCAGTACTTC | CASSPLGGGRGSYEQYF
TRBJ2-5 | TRBV18 | NA | NA | TGTGCCAGCTCACGAGGCCAAGAGACCCAGTACTTC | CASSRGQETQYF
TRBJ2-3 | TRBV7-9 | NA | TRBD2 | TGTGCCAGCAGCTTAGGGACTAGTGATAAAGATACGCAGTATTTT | CASSLGTSDKDTQYF
TRBJ2-1 | TRBV11-2 | NA | TRBD2 | TGTGCCAGCAGCTTGGATGTCGGGAGGTCCTACAATGAGCAGTTCTTC | CASSLDVGRSYNEQFF
TRBJ2-7 | TRBV5-8 | NA | NA | TGTGCCAGCAGCTTGCACAGGGTGAACTCCTACGAGCAGTACTTC | CASSLHRVNSYEQYF
TRBJ1-1 | TRBV7-2 | NA | TRBD1 | TGTGCCAGCACATCTCCGGGACAGGGTGAGGCTTTCTTT | CASTSPGQGEAFF
TRBJ1-2 | TRBV11-2 | NA | TRBD1 | TGTGCCAGCAGACCTAAGGGGGCCAATAACTATGGCTACACCTTC | CASRPKGANNYGYTF
TRBJ2-3 | TRBV5-4 | few | NA | TGTGCCAGCAGCGAGGCCCAGCTCCTGAGCACAGATACGCAGTATTTT | CASSEAQLLSTDTQYF
TRBJ2-5 | TRBV7-2 | NA | TRBD1 | TGTGCCAGCAGCTCCGGACAGGGAGAGACCCAGTACTTC | CASSSGQGETQYF
TRBJ1-3 | TRBV7-9 | NA | TRBD1 | TGTGCCAGCAGCCAAGGGACAGGGGGAAACACCATATATTTT | CASSQGTGGNTIYF
TRBJ2-7 | TRBV5-1 | once | NA | TGCGCCAGCAGCCTGGACGAAGACAGCTTCTCCTACGAGCAGTACTTC | CASSLDEDSFSYEQYF
TRBJ2-5 | TRBV7-2 | NA | NA | TGTGCCAGCAGCCTCTCTTCTTTTGAGACCCAGTACTTC | CASSLSSFETQYF
TRBJ1-2 | TRBV6-5 | NA | TRBD1 | TGTGCCAGCAGACGAACTCGGGACAGCAACTATGGCTACACCTTC | CASRRTRDSNYGYTF
TRBJ2-3 | TRBV7-7 | NA | NA | TGTGCCAGCAGGGTTGATATGGCCGCAGATACGCAGTATTTT | CASRVDMAADTQYF
TRBJ1-4 | TRBV5-1 | NA | NA | TGCGCCAGCAGCCCGGGGGGGGGTAACCTTCATGAAAAACTGTTTTTT | CASSPGGGNLHEKLFF
TRBJ2-7 | TRBV11-2 | NA | NA | TGTGCCAGCAGCTTGGGGCGGCTCTACGAGCAGTACTTC | CASSLGRLYEQYF
TRBJ2-1 | TRBV27 | NA | TRBD1 | TGTGCCAGCAGTTCAAACACAGGGGGGTTTGACGATGAGCAGTTCTTC | CASSSNTGGFDDEQFF